This T cell receptor (beta chain) was captured in a study of cytomegalovirus exposure and HLA in healthy donors. Overall study findings and caveats: According to an earlier analysis, most TCR beta V segments yielded productive rearrangements about 90% or about 30% of the time.

In the PCR, 60 Vbeta and 13 Jbeta primers were used. Only in-frame clones appear in the TCRdb table, and some are missing; sequencing was by immunoSEQ multiplex PCR. The data hold around 130,000 clones, with 81% observed a single time. Notes on this clone: As yet, its antigen is unknown.

Deletions cut 1 base from V and 10 bases from J, with 14 bases between. Germline V CDR1 and CDR2: SGHVS, FQNEAQ. CDR3 length equals 15 residues. The origin of this receptor is a man aged 18 to 29 in good health and CMV-seronegative. The chain carries TRBV7-8 and TRBJ1-6; D is ambiguous. Sequencing was carried out using PBMCs. The CDR3 protein is CASSLGNRIESPLHF. The DNA of the CDR3 is TGTGCCAGCAGCTTAGGAAACAGAATAGAATCACCCCTCCACTTT.